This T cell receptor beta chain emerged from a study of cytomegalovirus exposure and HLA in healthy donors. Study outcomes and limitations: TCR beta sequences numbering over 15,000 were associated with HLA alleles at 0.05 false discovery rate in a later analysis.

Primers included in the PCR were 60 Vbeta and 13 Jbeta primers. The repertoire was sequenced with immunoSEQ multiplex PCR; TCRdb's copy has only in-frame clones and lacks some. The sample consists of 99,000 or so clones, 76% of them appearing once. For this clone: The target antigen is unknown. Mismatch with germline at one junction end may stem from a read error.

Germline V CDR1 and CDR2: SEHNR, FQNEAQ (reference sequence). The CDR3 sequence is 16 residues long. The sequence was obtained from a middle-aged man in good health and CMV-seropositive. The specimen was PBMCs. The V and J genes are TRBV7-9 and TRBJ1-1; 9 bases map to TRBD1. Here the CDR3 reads CSSSLDRGGHSTEAFF. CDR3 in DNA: TGTTCCAGCAGCCTGGACAGGGGCGGCCATAGCACTGAAGCTTTCTTT.